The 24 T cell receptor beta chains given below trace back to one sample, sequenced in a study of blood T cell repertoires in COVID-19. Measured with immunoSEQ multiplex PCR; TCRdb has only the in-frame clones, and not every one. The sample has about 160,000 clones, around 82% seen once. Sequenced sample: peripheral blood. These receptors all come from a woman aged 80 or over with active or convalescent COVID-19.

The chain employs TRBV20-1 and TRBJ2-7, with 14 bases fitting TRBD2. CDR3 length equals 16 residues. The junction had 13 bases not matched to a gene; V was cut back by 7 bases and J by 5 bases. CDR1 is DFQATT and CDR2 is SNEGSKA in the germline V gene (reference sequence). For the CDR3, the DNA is TGCAGTGTTAGTACGGGACTAGCGGGAGTGAGGAACGAGCAGTACTTC. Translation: CSVSTGLAGVRNEQYF.

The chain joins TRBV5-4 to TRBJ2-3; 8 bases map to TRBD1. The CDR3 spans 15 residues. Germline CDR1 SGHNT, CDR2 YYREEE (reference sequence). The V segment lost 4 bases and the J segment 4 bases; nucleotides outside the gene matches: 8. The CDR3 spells CASSPDRGRADTQYF. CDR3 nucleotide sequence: TGTGCCAGCAGCCCCGACAGGGGAAGGGCAGATACGCAGTATTTT. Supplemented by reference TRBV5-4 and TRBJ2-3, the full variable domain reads ETGVTQSPTHLIKTRGQQVTLRCSSQSGHNTVSWYQQALGQGPQFIFQYYREEENGRGNFPPRFSGLQFPNYSSELNVNALELDDSALYLCASSPDRGRADTQYFGPGTRLTVL.

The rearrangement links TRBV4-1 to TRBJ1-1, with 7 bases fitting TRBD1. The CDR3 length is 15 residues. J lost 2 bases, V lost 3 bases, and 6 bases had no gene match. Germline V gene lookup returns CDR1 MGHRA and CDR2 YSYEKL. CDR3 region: CASSQSGGFNTEAFF. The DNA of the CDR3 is TGCGCCAGCAGCCAGTCAGGGGGTTTCAACACTGAAGCTTTCTTT.

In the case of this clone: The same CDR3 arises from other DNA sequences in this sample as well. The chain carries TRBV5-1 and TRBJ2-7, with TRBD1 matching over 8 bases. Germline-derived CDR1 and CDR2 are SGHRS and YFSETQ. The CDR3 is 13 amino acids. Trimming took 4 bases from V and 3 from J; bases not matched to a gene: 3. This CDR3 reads CASSTGQGYEQYF. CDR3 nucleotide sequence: TGCGCCAGCAGCACCGGACAGGGCTACGAGCAGTACTTC.

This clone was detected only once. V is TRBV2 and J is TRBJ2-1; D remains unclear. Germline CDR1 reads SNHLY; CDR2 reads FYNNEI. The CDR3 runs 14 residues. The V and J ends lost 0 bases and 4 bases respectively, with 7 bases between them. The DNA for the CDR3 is TGTGCCAGCAGTGAAGCTTTCCAGTACAATGAGCAGTTCTTC. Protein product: CASSEAFQYNEQFF.

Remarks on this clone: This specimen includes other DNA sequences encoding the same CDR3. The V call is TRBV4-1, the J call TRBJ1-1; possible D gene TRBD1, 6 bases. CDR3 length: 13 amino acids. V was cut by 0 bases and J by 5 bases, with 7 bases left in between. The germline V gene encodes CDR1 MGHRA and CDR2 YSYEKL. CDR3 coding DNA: TGCGCCAGCAGCCAAGATAGGGGGACTGAAGCTTTCTTT. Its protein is CASSQDRGTEAFF.

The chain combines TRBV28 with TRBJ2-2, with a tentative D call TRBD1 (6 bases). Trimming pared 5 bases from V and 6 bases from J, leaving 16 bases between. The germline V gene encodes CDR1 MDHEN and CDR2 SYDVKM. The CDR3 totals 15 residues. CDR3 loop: CASSPPPTGSGELFF. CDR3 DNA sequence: TGTGCCAGCAGTCCTCCTCCCACAGGGTCCGGGGAGCTGTTTTTT. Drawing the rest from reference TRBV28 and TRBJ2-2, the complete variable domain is DVKVTQSSRYLVKRTGEKVFLECVQDMDHENMFWYRQDPGLGLRLIYFSYDVKMKEKGDIPEGYSVSREKKERFSLILESASTNQTSMYLCASSPPPTGSGELFFGEGSRLTVL.

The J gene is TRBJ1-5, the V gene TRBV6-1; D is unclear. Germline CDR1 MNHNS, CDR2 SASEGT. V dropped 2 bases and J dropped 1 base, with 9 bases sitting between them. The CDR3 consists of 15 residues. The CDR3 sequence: CASSELTRSNQPQHF. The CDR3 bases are TGTGCCAGCAGTGAACTGACTCGGAGCAATCAGCCCCAGCATTTT.

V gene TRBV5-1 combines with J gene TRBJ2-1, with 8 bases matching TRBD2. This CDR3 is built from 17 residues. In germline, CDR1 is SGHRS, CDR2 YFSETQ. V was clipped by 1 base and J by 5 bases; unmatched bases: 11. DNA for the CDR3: TGCGCCAGCAGCTTGTCCCTAGCGGGTTCGGTCGACAATGAGCAGTTCTTC. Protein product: CASSLSLAGSVDNEQFF.

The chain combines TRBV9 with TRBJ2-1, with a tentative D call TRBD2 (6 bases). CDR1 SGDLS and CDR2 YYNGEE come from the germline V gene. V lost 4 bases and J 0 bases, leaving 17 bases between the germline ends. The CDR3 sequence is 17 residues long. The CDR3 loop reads CASSPRSGLSSYNEQFF. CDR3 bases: TGTGCCAGCAGCCCCCGGAGCGGACTAAGCTCCTACAATGAGCAGTTCTTC.

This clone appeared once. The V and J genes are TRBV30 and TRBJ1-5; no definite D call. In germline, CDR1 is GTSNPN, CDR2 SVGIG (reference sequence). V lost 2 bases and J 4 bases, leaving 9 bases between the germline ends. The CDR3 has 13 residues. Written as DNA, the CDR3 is TGTGCCTGGAGTATACGGGAAAATCAGCCCCAGCATTTT. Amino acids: CAWSIRENQPQHF.

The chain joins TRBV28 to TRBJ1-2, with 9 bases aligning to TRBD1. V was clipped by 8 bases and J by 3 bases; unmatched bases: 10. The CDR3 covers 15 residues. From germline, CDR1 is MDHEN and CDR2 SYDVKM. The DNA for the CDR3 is TGTGCCAGCCGCCCCTTAAGGACAGGGGACTATGGCTACACCTTC. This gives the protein CASRPLRTGDYGYTF.

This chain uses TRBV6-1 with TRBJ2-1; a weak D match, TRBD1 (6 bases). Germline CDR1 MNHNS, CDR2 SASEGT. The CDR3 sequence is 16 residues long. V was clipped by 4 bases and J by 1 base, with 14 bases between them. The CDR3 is CASSGTTGRSYNEQFF. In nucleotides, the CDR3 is TGTGCCAGCAGTGGGACAACAGGGCGATCCTACAATGAGCAGTTCTTC.

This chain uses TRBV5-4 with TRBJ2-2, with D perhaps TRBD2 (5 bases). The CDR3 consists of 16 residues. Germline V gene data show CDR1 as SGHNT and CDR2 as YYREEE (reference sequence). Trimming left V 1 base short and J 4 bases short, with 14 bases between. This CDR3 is CASSLFSPRGTGELFF. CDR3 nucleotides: TGTGCCAGCAGCTTGTTCAGCCCCCGGGGCACCGGGGAGCTGTTTTTT.

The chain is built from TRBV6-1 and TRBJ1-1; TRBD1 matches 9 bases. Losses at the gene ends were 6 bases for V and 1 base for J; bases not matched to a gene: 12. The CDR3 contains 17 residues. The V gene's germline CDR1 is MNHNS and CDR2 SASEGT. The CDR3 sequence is CASRERPTGGWNTEAFF. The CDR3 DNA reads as TGTGCCAGCAGAGAAAGACCGACAGGGGGATGGAACACTGAAGCTTTCTTT.

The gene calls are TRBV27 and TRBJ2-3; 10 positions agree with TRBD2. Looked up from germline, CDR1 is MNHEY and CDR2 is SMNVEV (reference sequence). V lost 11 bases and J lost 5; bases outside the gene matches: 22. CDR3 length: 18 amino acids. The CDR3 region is CARRIPSGLAGVGDTQYF. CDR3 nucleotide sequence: TGTGCCCGCCGGATACCTTCGGGCCTAGCGGGAGTGGGAGATACGCAGTATTTT.

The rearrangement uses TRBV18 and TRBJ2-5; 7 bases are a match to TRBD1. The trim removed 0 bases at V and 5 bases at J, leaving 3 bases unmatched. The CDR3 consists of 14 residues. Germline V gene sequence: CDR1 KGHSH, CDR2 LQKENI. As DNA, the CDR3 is TGTGCCAGCTCACCACCACAGGGACAGGAGACCCAGTACTTC. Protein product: CASSPPQGQETQYF.

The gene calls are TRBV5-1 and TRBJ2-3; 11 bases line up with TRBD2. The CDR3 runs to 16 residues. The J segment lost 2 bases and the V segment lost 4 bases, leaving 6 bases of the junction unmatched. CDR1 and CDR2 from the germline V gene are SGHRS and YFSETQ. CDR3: CASSPGTSGFTDTQYF. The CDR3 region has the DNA TGCGCCAGCAGCCCCGGGACTAGCGGATTCACAGATACGCAGTATTTT.

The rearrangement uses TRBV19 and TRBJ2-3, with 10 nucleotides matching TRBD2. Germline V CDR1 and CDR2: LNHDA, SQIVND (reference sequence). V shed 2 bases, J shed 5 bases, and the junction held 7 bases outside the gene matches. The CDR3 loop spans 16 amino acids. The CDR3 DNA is TGTGCCAGTAGTATAATCCCAGCGGGAGGGCTAGATACGCAGTATTTT. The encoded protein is CASSIIPAGGLDTQYF.

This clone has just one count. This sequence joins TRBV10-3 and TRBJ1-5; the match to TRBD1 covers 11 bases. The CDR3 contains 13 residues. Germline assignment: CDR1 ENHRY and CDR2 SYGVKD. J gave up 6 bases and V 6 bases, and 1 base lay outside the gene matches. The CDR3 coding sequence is TGTGCCATCAGGGGGACAGGGGGTCAGCCCCAGCATTTT. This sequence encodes CAIRGTGGQPQHF.

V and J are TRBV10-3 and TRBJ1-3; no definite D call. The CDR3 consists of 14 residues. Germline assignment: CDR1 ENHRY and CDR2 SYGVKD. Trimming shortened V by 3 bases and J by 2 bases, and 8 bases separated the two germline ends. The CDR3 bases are TGTGCCATCAGTGAAAGTCGGGCTGGAAACACCATATATTTT. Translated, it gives CAISESRAGNTIYF.

CDR3 residues: CATSGRQGVDQPQHF. The DNA for the CDR3 is TGTGCCACCAGCGGTAGACAGGGTGTGGATCAGCCCCAGCATTTT. The chain has TRBV15 and TRBJ1-5; 7 bases align to TRBD1. The J segment lost 5 bases and the V segment lost 5 bases, leaving 9 bases of the junction unmatched. The CDR3 is 15 amino acids. CDR1 is LNHNV and CDR2 is YYDKDF in the germline V gene (reference sequence).

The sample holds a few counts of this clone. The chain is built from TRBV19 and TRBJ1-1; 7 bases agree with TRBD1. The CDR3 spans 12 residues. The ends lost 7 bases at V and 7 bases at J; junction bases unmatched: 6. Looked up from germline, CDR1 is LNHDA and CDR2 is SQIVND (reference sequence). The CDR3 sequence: CASKAGGFEAFF. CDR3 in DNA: TGTGCCAGTAAGGCAGGGGGATTTGAAGCTTTCTTT.

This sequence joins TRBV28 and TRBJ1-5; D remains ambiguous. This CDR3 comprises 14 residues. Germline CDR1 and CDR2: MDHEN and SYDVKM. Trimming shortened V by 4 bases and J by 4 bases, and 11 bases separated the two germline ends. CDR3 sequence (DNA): TGTGCCAGCAGTTCGGCCGGAGCTAATCAGCCCCAGCATTTT. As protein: CASSSAGANQPQHF. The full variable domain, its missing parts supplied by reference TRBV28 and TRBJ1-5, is DVKVTQSSRYLVKRTGEKVFLECVQDMDHENMFWYRQDPGLGLRLIYFSYDVKMKEKGDIPEGYSVSREKKERFSLILESASTNQTSMYLCASSSAGANQPQHFGDGTRLSIL.